Listed below are T cell receptor beta chains from one sample, sequenced in a study of T cell responses to AZD1222 COVID-19 vaccine. The table came from immunoSEQ multiplex PCR; TCRdb's copy has only in-frame clones and leaves some out. The profile covers about 99,000 clones, with roughly 88% appearing a single time and more than 20% taken by the ten largest. The source was peripheral blood, collected on day 0 of AZD1222 vaccination. These TCRs come from an adult in good health. Each CDR3 is given with its conserved first and last residue. The D gene is left open where the match is weak. Clone size is stated in some rows and not others, as once, few, many or a class when expanded.

d_gene,abundance,len,v_gene,j_gene,CDR3nt,CDR3aa
TRBD1,NA,14,TRBV5-1,TRBJ2-7,TGCGCCAGCAGCTTCGGGACAGGGGGTTACGAGCAGTACTTC,CASSFGTGGYEQYF
NA,NA,16,TRBV11-2,TRBJ2-3,TGTGCCAGCAGCCACCGGGGCCCTGTCGGCACAGATACGCAGTATTTT,CASSHRGPVGTDTQYF
TRBD1,NA,15,TRBV5-5,TRBJ1-5,TGTGCCAGCAGCTTGGAGACAGGGGGTTGGCAGCCCCAGCATTTT,CASSLETGGWQPQHF
TRBD2,NA,13,TRBV10-3,TRBJ2-5,TGTGCCATCAGTGGGGGAGGGGCGGAGACCCAGTACTTC,CAISGGGAETQYF
TRBD2,NA,18,TRBV7-9,TRBJ2-1,TGTGCCAGCCAACGTGGGGCTAGCGGGGGGGCTAGGGACAATGAGCAGTTCTTC,CASQRGASGGARDNEQFF
TRBD1,NA,16,TRBV9,TRBJ1-2,TGTGCCAGCCACTCTGGGGGGGGGACAGGGGCAGAGGGCTACACCTTC,CASHSGGGTGAEGYTF
NA,NA,13,TRBV10-3,TRBJ1-1,TGTGCCATCAGTGGTGAAAGGGCGGCCGAAGCTTTCTTT,CAISGERAAEAFF
NA,NA,14,TRBV28,TRBJ2-7,TGTGCCAGCAGTCCGAGGGACACCCCCTACGAGCAGTACTTC,CASSPRDTPYEQYF
TRBD2,NA,15,TRBV28,TRBJ2-7,TGTGCCAGCAGTTTGGTAGCGGGGAGCTCCTACGAGCAGTACTTC,CASSLVAGSSYEQYF
TRBD2,NA,15,TRBV18,TRBJ2-7,TGTGCCAGCTCAGGCACTAGCGGGGGTACCTACGAGCAGTACTTC,CASSGTSGGTYEQYF
TRBD2,NA,17,TRBV18,TRBJ2-1,TGTGCCAGCTCACCGGGACTAGCGGGACGTTCCTACAATGAGCAGTTCTTC,CASSPGLAGRSYNEQFF
NA,NA,15,TRBV5-8,TRBJ1-5,TGTGCCAGCAGCTTGGAGGCAGGAAGCAATCAGCCCCAGCATTTT,CASSLEAGSNQPQHF
NA,NA,12,TRBV30,TRBJ1-1,TGTGCCTGGAGCGCCACGTTTGGGAAAGCTTTCTTT,CAWSATFGKAFF
NA,NA,14,TRBV7-2,TRBJ1-1,TGTGCCAGCAGCTTTGATCGAGGGGTCACTGAAGCTTTCTTT,CASSFDRGVTEAFF
NA,NA,13,TRBV30,TRBJ2-2,TGTGCCTGGAGACGTTCGAACACCGGGGAGCTGTTTTTT,CAWRRSNTGELFF
NA,NA,13,TRBV12-3/TRBV12-4,TRBJ2-7,TGTGCCAGCAGGAGACTAGGCGGGCTCGAGCAGTACTTC,CASRRLGGLEQYF
TRBD2,NA,15,TRBV6-5,TRBJ2-1,TGTGCCAGCAGCAATAGCGGGAGCGGGGCCGATGAGCAGTTCTTC,CASSNSGSGADEQFF
NA,NA,14,TRBV9,TRBJ2-2,TGTGCCAGCAGCCCCGGAGGGGGAGGCGGGGAGCTGTTTTTT,CASSPGGGGGELFF
TRBD1,NA,14,TRBV7-9,TRBJ1-4,TGTGCCAGCAGCCCGGGACAGTCAGAGGAAAAACTGTTTTTT,CASSPGQSEEKLFF
NA,NA,15,TRBV11-2,TRBJ1-2,TGTGCCAGCAGCCCAAACACTATGGTGTTCGGTGGCTACACCTTC,CASSPNTMVFGGYTF
TRBD1,NA,16,TRBV28,TRBJ1-1,TGTGCCAGCAGTCCAAACCTGGGACAGGGCAACACTGAAGCTTTCTTT,CASSPNLGQGNTEAFF
TRBD1,once,13,TRBV9,TRBJ1-1,TGTGCCAGCAGCCCTTGGACAGGGTCAGAAGCTTTCTTT,CASSPWTGSEAFF
TRBD2,few,15,TRBV10-3,TRBJ2-7,TGTGCCATCACCGACGGGACTAGCGGGACCTACGAGCAGTACTTC,CAITDGTSGTYEQYF
NA,NA,12,TRBV7-2,TRBJ2-5,TGTGCCAGCAGTATACTGGGGGAGACCCAGTACTTC,CASSILGETQYF
TRBD2,NA,18,TRBV4-3,TRBJ2-2,TGCGCCAGCAGCCAAGTGGGGACTAGCGGGGGCGCGCGTGTAGTGCTGTTTTTT,CASSQVGTSGGARVVLFF
NA,NA,14,TRBV9,TRBJ2-3,TGTGCCAGCAGCGTAGCTCCTAGCACAGATACGCAGTATTTT,CASSVAPSTDTQYF
NA,once,12,TRBV14,TRBJ1-3,TGTGCCAGCAGCCCTTATGGAAACACCATATATTTT,CASSPYGNTIYF
NA,NA,12,TRBV7-2,TRBJ2-1,TGTGCCAGCAGCAAACGATGGGGGGTGCCGTTCTTC,CASSKRWGVPFF
NA,NA,15,TRBV5-4,TRBJ2-1,TGTGCCAGCAGCCATGGGACAAGCCTTTACAATGAGCAGTTCTTC,CASSHGTSLYNEQFF